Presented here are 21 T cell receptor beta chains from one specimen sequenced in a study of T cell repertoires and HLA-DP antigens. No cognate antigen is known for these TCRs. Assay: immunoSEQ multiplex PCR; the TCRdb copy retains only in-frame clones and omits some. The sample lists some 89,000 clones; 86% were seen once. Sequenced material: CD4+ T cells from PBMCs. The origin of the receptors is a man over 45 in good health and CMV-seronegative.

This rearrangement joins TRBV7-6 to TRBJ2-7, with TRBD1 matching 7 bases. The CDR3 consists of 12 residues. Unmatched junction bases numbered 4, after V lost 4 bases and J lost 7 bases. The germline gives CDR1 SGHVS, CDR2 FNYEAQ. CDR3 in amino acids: CASSSQGNEQYF. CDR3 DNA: TGTGCCAGCAGCTCACAGGGGAATGAGCAGTACTTC.

The CDR3: CASSVQLQETQYF. CDR3 in DNA: TGTGCCAGCAGTGTACAGCTCCAAGAGACCCAGTACTTC. The chain carries TRBV2 and TRBJ2-5; no clear D. Trimming removed 4 bases from V and 1 base from J, with 7 bases in between. Germline CDR1 reads SNHLY; CDR2 reads FYNNEI. This CDR3 has 13 residues.

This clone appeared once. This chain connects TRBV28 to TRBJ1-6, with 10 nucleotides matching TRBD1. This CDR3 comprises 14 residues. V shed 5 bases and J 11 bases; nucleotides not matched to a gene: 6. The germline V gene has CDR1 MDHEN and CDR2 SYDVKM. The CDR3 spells CASSMTGGATPLHF. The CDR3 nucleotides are TGTGCCAGCAGTATGACAGGGGGCGCGACACCCCTCCACTTT.

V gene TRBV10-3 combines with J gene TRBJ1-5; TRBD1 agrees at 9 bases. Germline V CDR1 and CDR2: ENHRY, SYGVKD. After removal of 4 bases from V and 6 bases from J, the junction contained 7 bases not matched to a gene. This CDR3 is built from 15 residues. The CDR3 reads CAISAGTGSSQPQHF. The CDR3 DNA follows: TGTGCCATCAGTGCCGGGACAGGGTCGAGTCAGCCCCAGCATTTT.

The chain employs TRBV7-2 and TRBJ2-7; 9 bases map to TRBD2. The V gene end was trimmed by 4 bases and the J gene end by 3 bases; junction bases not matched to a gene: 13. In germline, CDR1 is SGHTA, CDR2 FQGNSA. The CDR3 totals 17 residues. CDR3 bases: TGTGCCAGCAGCTCCTCGGCTAGCGGGGATACCCTCTACGAGCAGTACTTC. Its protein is CASSSSASGDTLYEQYF. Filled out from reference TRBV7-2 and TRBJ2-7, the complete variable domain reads GAGVSQSPSNKVTEKGKDVELRCDPISGHTALYWYRQSLGQGLEFLIYFQGNSAPDKSGLPSDRFSAERTGGSVSTLTIQRTQQEDSAVYLCASSSSASGDTLYEQYFGPGTRLTVT.

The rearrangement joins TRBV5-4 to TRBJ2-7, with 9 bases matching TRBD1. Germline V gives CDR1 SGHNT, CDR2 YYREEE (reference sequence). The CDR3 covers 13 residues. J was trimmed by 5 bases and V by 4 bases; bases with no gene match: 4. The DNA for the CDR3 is TGTGCCAGCAGCGCCGACAGGGGGGACGAGCAGTACTTC. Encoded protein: CASSADRGDEQYF.

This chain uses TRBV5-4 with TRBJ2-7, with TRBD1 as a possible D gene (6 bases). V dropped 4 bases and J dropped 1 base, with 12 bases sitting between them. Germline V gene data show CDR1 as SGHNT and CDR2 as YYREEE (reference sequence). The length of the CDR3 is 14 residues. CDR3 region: CASSAQGFSYEQYF. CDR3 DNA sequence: TGTGCCAGCAGCGCACAGGGTTTTTCCTACGAGCAGTACTTC.

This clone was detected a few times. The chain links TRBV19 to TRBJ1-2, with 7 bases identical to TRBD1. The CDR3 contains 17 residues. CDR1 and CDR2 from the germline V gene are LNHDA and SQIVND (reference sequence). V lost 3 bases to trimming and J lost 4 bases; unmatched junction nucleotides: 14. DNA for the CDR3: TGTGCCAGTAGTATCTTGGTGGGACAGCGTACCGGCTATGGCTACACCTTC. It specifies CASSILVGQRTGYGYTF.

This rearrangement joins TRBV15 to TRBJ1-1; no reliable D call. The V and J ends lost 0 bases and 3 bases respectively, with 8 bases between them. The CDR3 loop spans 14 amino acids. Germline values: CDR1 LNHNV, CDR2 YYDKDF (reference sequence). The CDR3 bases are TGTGCCACCAGCAGAGATTTCCGGGACACTGAAGCTTTCTTT. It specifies CATSRDFRDTEAFF.

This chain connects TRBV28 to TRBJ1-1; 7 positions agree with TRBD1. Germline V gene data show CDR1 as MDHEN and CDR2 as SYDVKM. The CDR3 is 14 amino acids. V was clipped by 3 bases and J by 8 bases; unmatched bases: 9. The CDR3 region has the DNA TGTGCCAGCAGTTTCCGGTCCAGGGGGACCGAAGCTTTCTTT. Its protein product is CASSFRSRGTEAFF.

The CDR3 coding sequence is TGCGCCAGCACCTTCCTAGGGGAGAACACTGAAGCTTTCTTT. Translation: CASTFLGENTEAFF. The chain joins TRBV5-1 to TRBJ1-1, with D maybe TRBD1 (5 bases). CDR1 SGHRS and CDR2 YFSETQ come from the germline V gene. The V and J ends lost 6 bases and 1 base respectively, with 13 bases between them. The CDR3 contains 14 residues.

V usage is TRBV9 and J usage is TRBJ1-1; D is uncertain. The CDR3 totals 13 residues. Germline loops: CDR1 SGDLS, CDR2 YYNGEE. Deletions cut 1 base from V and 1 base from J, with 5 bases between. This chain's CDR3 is CASSVQANTEAFF. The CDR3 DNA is TGTGCCAGCAGCGTACAGGCGAACACTGAAGCTTTCTTT.

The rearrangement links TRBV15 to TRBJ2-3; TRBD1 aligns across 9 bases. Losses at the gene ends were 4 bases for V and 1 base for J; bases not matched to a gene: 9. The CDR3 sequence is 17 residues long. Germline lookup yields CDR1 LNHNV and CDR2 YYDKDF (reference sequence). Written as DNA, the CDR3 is TGTGCCACCAGCATCCCCCTAGGACAGGGGCGCACAGATACGCAGTATTTT. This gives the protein CATSIPLGQGRTDTQYF.

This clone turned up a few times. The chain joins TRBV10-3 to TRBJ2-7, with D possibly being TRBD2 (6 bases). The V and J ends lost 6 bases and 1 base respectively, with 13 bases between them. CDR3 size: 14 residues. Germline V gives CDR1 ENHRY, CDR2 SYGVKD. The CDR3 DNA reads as TGTGCCATCAGAGAGCGGGCCTCATCCTACGAGCAGTACTTC. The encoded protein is CAIRERASSYEQYF.

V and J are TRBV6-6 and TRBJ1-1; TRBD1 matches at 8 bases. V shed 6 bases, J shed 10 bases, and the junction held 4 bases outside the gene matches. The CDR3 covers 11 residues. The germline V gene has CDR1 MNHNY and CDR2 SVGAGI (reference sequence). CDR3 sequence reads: CASSVDRGAFF. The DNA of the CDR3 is TGTGCCAGCAGCGTCGACAGGGGAGCTTTCTTT.

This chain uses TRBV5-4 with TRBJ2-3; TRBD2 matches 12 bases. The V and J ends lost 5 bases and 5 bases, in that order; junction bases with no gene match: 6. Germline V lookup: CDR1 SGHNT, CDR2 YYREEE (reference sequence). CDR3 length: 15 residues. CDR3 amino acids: CASRYLAGGEDTQYF. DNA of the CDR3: TGTGCCAGCAGGTATCTAGCGGGAGGGGAAGATACGCAGTATTTT.

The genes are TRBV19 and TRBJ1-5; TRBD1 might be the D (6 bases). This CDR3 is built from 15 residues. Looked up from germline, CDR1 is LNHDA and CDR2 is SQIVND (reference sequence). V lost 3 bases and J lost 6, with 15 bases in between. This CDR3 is CASSIGQGPPQPQHF. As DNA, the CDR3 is TGTGCCAGTAGTATCGGGCAGGGGCCCCCTCAGCCCCAGCATTTT.

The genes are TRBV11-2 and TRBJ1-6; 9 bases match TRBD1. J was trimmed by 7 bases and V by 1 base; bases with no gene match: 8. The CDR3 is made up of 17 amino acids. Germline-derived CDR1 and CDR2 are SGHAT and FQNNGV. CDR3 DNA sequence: TGTGCCAGCAGCTTAGGCTACAGGGGGCGGGAGAATTCACCCCTCCACTTT. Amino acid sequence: CASSLGYRGRENSPLHF.

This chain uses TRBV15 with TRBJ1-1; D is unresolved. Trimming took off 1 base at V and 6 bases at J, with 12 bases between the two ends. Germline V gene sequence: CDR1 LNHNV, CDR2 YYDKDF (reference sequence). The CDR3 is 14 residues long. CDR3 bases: TGTGCCACCAGCAGAGCGGGCGGGAGGGCTGAAGCTTTCTTT. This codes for CATSRAGGRAEAFF.

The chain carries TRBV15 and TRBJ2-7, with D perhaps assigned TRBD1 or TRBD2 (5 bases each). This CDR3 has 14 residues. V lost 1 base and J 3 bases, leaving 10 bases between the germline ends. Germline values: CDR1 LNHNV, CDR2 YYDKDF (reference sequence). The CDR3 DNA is TGTGCCACCAGCAGAGGAGGGGACGGCTACGAGCAGTACTTC. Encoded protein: CATSRGGDGYEQYF.

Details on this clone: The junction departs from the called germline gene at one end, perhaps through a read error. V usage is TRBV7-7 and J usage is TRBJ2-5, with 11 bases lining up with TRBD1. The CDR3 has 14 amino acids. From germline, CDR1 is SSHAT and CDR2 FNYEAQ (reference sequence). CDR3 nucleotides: TGTGCTAGCAGCAGGGACAGGGGGCAAGAGACCCAGTACTTC. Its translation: CASSRDRGQETQYF.